This is a list of T cell receptor beta chains from one sample in a study of T cell responses to AZD1222 COVID-19 vaccine. Measured with immunoSEQ multiplex PCR; TCRdb has only the in-frame clones, and not every one. Seen here are 100,000 to 150,000 clones, more than 90% observed once, and the top ten hold under 2%. The input for sequencing was peripheral blood, taken 28 days after the second AZD1222 dose. All receptors come from an adult who received the AZD1222 COVID-19 vaccine. Each CDR3 is given with its conserved first and last residue. A D gene is named only where the DNA matches it firmly. Size is omitted from some rows. Given values are once, few, many or a class for expanded clones.

cdr3_aa cdr3_nt d_call j_call clone_size v_call
CASSLVGTSGRAYNEQFF TGTGCCAGCAGCTTAGTTGGGACTAGCGGCAGAGCATACAATGAGCAGTTCTTC TRBD2 TRBJ2-1 - TRBV11-2
CSASSPGTGGGDEQFF TGCAGTGCTAGTAGTCCCGGGACAGGGGGTGGAGATGAGCAGTTCTTC TRBD1 TRBJ2-1 - TRBV20-1
CARQGQRNTIYF TGTGCCAGACAGGGACAGCGAAACACCATATATTTT - TRBJ1-3 - TRBV21-1
CASSQEAGLNNSPLHF TGCGCCAGCAGCCAAGAGGCAGGGTTAAATAATTCACCCCTCCACTTT - TRBJ1-6 - TRBV4-1
CASSQDWASGRPDTQYF TGCGCCAGCAGCCAAGATTGGGCTAGCGGGAGACCAGATACGCAGTATTTT TRBD2 TRBJ2-3 - TRBV4-3
CAWRGNSYEQYF TGTGCCTGGAGGGGGAACTCCTACGAGCAGTACTTC - TRBJ2-7 few TRBV30
CASSQRPQVGNTEAFF TGCGCCAGCAGCCAACGTCCACAGGTTGGGAACACTGAAGCTTTCTTT - TRBJ1-1 - TRBV4-1
CASSLDRVYGYTF TGTGCCAGCAGCTTGGACAGGGTCTATGGCTACACCTTC - TRBJ1-2 few TRBV5-4
CASSSASGGNQPQHF TGTGCCAGCAGTTCGGCGAGCGGAGGCAATCAGCCCCAGCATTTT - TRBJ1-5 - TRBV7-2
CASSFAFEAFF TGTGCCAGCAGCTTCGCATTTGAAGCTTTCTTT - TRBJ1-1 - TRBV7-2
CAWRATGGYGYTF TGTGCCTGGAGGGCGACAGGGGGGTATGGCTACACCTTC TRBD1 TRBJ1-2 - TRBV30
CATSSDTGWRTEAFF TGTGCCACCAGCAGCGACACAGGTTGGCGGACTGAAGCTTTCTTT - TRBJ1-1 - TRBV15
CASSIPGLGVSTEAFF TGTGCCAGTAGTATTCCGGGCCTCGGGGTCTCCACTGAAGCTTTCTTT - TRBJ1-1 - TRBV19
CAWSGTSGGADTQYF TGTGCCTGGAGTGGGACTAGCGGGGGAGCAGATACGCAGTATTTT TRBD2 TRBJ2-3 - TRBV30
CASSFQLGGGTEAFF TGTGCCAGCAGCTTCCAACTGGGGGGTGGGACTGAAGCTTTCTTT - TRBJ1-1 - TRBV2
CASSLGAFEWAPQHF TGTGCCAGCAGCTTAGGGGCCTTCGAATGGGCGCCCCAGCATTTT - TRBJ1-5 - TRBV7-8
CASTPTGYSGYTF TGTGCCAGTACCCCGACAGGGTATAGTGGCTACACCTTC TRBD1 TRBJ1-2 few TRBV19
CASRGQGATEAFF TGTGCCAGCAGAGGACAGGGGGCAACTGAAGCTTTCTTT TRBD1 TRBJ1-1 - TRBV12-3/TRBV12-4
CASSHPDRSVTGELFF TGTGCCAGCAGCCATCCGGACAGGTCGGTCACCGGGGAGCTGTTTTTT TRBD1 TRBJ2-2 - TRBV4-2
CAISGPGTPYGYTF TGTGCCATCAGTGGGCCCGGGACACCTTATGGCTACACCTTC - TRBJ1-2 - TRBV10-3
CASSPNSQETQYF TGTGCCAGCTCACCCAACAGCCAAGAGACCCAGTACTTC - TRBJ2-5 - TRBV18
CAWSVAVMTDTQYF TGTGCCTGGAGTGTAGCGGTTATGACAGATACGCAGTATTTT - TRBJ2-3 once TRBV30
CASSLVGGWNTEAFF TGTGCCAGCAGCTTAGTAGGGGGTTGGAACACTGAAGCTTTCTTT - TRBJ1-1 - TRBV7-8
CASSLAGREAFF TGTGCCAGCAGTTTAGCAGGCAGGGAAGCTTTCTTT - TRBJ1-1 - TRBV12-3/TRBV12-4
CASSPTGGILGEQYF TGTGCCAGTAGTCCGACCGGCGGAATACTTGGCGAGCAGTACTTC - TRBJ2-7 - TRBV19
CASRPLGTGGEVRKNTEAFF TGTGCCAGCAGGCCCTTGGGGACAGGGGGCGAAGTAAGGAAGAACACTGAAGCTTTCTTT TRBD1 TRBJ1-1 - TRBV2
CASSQSSYNEQFF TGTGCCAGTAGCCAGAGCTCCTACAATGAGCAGTTCTTC - TRBJ2-1 - TRBV19
CASSQVFRAGAYGYTF TGCGCCAGCAGCCAAGTTTTCAGGGCGGGGGCCTATGGCTACACCTTC - TRBJ1-2 - TRBV4-3
CASSFGGGGQPQHF TGTGCCAGCAGCTTCGGCGGGGGCGGTCAGCCCCAGCATTTT - TRBJ1-5 - TRBV11-1
CASSYTSGGPTGELFF TGTGCCAGCAGTTACACCTCGGGGGGCCCAACCGGGGAGCTGTTTTTT - TRBJ2-2 - TRBV6-5
CASSHLQLWSEKLFF TGCGCCAGCAGTCATTTACAGTTGTGGTCTGAAAAACTGTTTTTT - TRBJ1-4 - TRBV23-1
CASSPSLNYGYTF TGTGCCAGCAGTCCCTCCCTGAACTATGGCTACACCTTC - TRBJ1-2 - TRBV6-6
CASSYVGGPITEAFF TGTGCCAGCAGTTACGTGGGGGGGCCGATCACTGAAGCTTTCTTT - TRBJ1-1 - TRBV6-5
CSVDKSGASTDTQYF TGCAGCGTTGACAAGAGCGGGGCTAGCACAGATACGCAGTATTTT TRBD2 TRBJ2-3 - TRBV29-1
CASSYGQGSRNEQFF TGTGCCAGCAGCTACGGACAGGGGAGTCGCAATGAGCAGTTCTTC TRBD1 TRBJ2-1 - TRBV7-2
CASSQVDLISTDTQYF TGCGCCAGCAGCCAAGTGGACCTAATCAGCACAGATACGCAGTATTTT - TRBJ2-3 - TRBV4-1
CASSYQQGSGEQYF TGCGCCAGCAGCTATCAACAGGGGTCTGGGGAGCAGTACTTC TRBD1 TRBJ2-7 - TRBV5-1
CASSSHQPQHF TGCGCCAGCAGCTCCCATCAGCCCCAGCATTTT - TRBJ1-5 once TRBV5-1
CASSLAVQGADGYTF TGTGCCAGCAGCTTGGCCGTCCAGGGGGCGGATGGCTACACCTTC TRBD1 TRBJ1-2 - TRBV5-5
CASSRTYNEQFF TGCGCCAGCAGCCGAACCTACAATGAGCAGTTCTTC - TRBJ2-1 - TRBV4-3